This T cell receptor beta chain appears in the sequencing data of a study of glioma-infiltrating T cells. J gave up 9 bases and V 6 bases, and 18 bases lay outside the gene matches. Germline V gene sequence: CDR1 MNHEY, CDR2 SVGAGI. CDR3 length equals 18 residues. This clonotype appeared once. Its specificity is not known. TCR alpha and beta CDR3 regions were amplified from RNA using iRepertoire nested multiplex PCR. One-step reverse transcription and amplification started from approximately 100-400 ng of tissue mRNA or PBMC total RNA. TCRdb redid the calling of the multiplex PCR reads with MiXCR, one entry per CDR3 protein. There are around 90,000 distinct CDR3 sequences in the sample; around 37% occur only once, and roughly two fifths lies in the top ten. Study-level points and caveats: CDR3 overlap between tissue and blood was very small. Non-neoplastic patients had below-expected tissue-blood divergence, while all gliomas exceeded expectation.

This clonotype was sampled from a human donor with low-grade glioma or glioblastoma, undergoing nonglioma brain surgery, or in good health (not recorded which). Sequenced: glioma tissue, nonneoplastic brain tissue, or PBMCs (not recorded which). The rearrangement joins TRBV6-5 to TRBJ2-5; TRBD2 matches at 14 bases. The chain's CDR3 is CASRLLGTSGSLPGAQYF. CDR3 sequence (DNA): TGTGCCAGCAGACTACTCGGGACTAGCGGGAGCCTTCCCGGGGCCCAGTACTTC.